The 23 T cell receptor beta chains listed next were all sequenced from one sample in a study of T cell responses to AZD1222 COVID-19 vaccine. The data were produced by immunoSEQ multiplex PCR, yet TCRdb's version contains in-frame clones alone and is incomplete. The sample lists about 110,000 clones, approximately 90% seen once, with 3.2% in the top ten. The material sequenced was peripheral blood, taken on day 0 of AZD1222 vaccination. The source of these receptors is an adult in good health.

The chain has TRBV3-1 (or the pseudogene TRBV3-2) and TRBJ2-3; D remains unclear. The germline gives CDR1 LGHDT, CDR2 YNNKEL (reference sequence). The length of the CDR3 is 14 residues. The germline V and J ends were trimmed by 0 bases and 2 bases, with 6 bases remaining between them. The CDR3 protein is CASSQDHITDTQYF. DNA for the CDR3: TGTGCCAGCAGCCAAGATCACATCACAGATACGCAGTATTTT.

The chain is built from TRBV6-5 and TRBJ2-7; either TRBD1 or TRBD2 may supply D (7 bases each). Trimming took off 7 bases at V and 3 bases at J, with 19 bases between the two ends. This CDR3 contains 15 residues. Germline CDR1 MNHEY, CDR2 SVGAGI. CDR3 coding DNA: TGTGCCAGCAAGCAGCCGGCAGGGGGGGACTACGAGCAGTACTTC. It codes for CASKQPAGGDYEQYF.

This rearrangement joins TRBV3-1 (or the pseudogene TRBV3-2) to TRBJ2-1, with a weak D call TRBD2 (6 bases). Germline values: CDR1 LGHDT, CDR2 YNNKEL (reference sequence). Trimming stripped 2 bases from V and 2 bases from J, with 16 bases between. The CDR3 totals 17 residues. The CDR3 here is CASSQNPRGATYNEQFF. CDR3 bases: TGTGCCAGCAGCCAAAACCCCCGCGGGGCCACCTACAATGAGCAGTTCTTC.

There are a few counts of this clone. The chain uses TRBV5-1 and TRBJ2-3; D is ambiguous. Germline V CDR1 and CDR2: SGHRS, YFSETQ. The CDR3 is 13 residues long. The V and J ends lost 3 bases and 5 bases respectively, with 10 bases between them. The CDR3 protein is CASSSGSIDTQYF. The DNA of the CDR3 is TGCGCCAGCAGCTCCGGGTCTATAGATACGCAGTATTTT.

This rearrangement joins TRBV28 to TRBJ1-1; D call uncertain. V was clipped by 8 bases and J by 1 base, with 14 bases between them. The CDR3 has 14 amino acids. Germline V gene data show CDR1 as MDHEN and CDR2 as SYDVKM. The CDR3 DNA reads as TGTGCCAGCCACCAAGCGGACGGGAACACTGAAGCTTTCTTT. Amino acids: CASHQADGNTEAFF.

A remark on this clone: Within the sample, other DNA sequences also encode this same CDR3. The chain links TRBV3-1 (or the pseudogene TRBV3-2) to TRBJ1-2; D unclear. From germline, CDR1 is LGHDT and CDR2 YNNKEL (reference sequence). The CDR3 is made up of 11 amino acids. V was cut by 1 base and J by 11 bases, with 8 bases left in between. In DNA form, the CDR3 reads TGTGCCAGCAGCCAAGGAAGGGCTTACACCTTC. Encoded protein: CASSQGRAYTF.

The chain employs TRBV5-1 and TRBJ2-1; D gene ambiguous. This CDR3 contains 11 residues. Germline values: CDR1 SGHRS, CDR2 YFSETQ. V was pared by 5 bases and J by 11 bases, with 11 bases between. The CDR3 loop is CASSSDRKQFF. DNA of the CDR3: TGCGCCAGCAGTTCTGACCGAAAGCAGTTCTTC.

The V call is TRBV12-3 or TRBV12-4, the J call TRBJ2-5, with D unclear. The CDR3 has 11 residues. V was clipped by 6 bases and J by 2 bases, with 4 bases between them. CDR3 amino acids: CASSSQETQYF. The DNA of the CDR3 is TGTGCCAGCAGCTCACAAGAGACCCAGTACTTC.

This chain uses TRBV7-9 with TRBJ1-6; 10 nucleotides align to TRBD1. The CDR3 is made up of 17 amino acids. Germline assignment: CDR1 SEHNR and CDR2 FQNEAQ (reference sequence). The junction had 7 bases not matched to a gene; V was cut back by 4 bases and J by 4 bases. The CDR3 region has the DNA TGTGCCAGCAGCTCATGGACAGGGGGGAGATATAATTCACCCCTCCACTTT. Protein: CASSSWTGGRYNSPLHF.

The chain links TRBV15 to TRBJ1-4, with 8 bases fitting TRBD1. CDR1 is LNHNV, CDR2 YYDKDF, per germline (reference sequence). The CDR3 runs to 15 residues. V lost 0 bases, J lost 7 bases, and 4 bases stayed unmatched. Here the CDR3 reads CATSRDRGQGEKLFF. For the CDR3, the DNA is TGTGCCACCAGCAGAGATCGTGGACAGGGTGAAAAACTGTTTTTT.

The CDR3 region is CASSVAATNTGELFF. CDR3 coding DNA: TGTGCCAGCAGCGTAGCGGCTACGAACACCGGGGAGCTGTTTTTT. The gene calls are TRBV9 and TRBJ2-2, with D hard to call. The ends were cut back, 0 bases at V and 0 bases at J, with 6 bases in the middle. This CDR3 spans 15 amino acids. Germline CDR1 SGDLS, CDR2 YYNGEE.

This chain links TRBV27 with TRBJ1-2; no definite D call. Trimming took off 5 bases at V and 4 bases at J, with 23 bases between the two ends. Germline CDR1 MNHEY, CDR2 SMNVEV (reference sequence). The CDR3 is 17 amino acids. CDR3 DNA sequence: TGTGCCAGCAGTGATAGACACGGACGGGAATCCTTCTATGGCTACACCTTC. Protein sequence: CASSDRHGRESFYGYTF.

CDR3: CASSVPGTQSNQPQHF. CDR3 DNA sequence: TGTGCCAGTAGTGTTCCGGGAACACAGAGCAATCAGCCCCAGCATTTT. V and J are TRBV19 and TRBJ1-5, with D unresolved. V was cut by 5 bases and J by 1 base, with 15 bases left in between. CDR1 LNHDA and CDR2 SQIVND come from the germline V gene (reference sequence). The CDR3 has 16 residues. The complete variable domain, with remaining parts taken from reference TRBV19 and TRBJ1-5, reads DGGITQSPKYLFRKEGQNVTLSCEQNLNHDAMYWYRQDPGQGLRLIYYSQIVNDFQKGDIAEGYSVSREKKESFPLTVTSAQKNPTAFYLCASSVPGTQSNQPQHFGDGTRLSIL.

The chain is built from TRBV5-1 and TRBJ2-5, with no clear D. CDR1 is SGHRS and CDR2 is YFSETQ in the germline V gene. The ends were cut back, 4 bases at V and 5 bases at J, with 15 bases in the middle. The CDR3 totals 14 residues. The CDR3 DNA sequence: TGCGCCAGCAGCCAAACACCTTCTGGGGAGACCCAGTACTTC. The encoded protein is CASSQTPSGETQYF.

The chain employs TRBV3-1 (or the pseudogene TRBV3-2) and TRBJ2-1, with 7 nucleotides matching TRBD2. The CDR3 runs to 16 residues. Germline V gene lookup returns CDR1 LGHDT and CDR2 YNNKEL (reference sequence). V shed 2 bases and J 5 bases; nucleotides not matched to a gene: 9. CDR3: CASSQHAGAPNNEQFF. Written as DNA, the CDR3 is TGTGCCAGCAGCCAACACGCGGGAGCCCCCAACAATGAGCAGTTCTTC.

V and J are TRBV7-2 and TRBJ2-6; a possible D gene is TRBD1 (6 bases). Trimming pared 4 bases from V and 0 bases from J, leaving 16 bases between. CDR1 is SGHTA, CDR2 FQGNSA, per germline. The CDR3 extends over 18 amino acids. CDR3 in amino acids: CASSYRQESASGANVLTF. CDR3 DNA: TGTGCCAGCAGCTATAGACAGGAGTCCGCCTCTGGGGCCAACGTCCTGACTTTC.

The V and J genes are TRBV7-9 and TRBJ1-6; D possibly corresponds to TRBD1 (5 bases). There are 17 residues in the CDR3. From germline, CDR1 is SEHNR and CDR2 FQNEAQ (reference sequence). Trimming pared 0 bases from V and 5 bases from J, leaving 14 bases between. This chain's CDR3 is CASSLAFLGGDNSPLHF. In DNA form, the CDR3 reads TGTGCCAGCAGCTTAGCCTTTCTCGGGGGGGATAATTCACCCCTCCACTTT.

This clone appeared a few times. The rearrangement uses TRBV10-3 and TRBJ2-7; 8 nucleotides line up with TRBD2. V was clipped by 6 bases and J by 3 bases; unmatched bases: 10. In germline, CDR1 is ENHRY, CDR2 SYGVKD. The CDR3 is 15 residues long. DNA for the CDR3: TGTGCCATCAGCGGGAGCAGCGGGAGAGACTACGAGCAGTACTTC. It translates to CAISGSSGRDYEQYF.

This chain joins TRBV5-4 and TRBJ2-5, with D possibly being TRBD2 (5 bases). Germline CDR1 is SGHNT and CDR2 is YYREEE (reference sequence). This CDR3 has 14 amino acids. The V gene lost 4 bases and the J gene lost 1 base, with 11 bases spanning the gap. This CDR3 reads CASSPLGLQETQYF. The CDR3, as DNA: TGTGCCAGCAGCCCGCTCGGACTCCAAGAGACCCAGTACTTC.

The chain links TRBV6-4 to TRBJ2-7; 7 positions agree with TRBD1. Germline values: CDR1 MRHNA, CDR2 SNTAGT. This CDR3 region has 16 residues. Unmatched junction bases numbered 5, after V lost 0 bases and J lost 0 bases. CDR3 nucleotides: TGTGCCAGCAGTGACTCTCTGGGACAGAACTCCTACGAGCAGTACTTC. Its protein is CASSDSLGQNSYEQYF.

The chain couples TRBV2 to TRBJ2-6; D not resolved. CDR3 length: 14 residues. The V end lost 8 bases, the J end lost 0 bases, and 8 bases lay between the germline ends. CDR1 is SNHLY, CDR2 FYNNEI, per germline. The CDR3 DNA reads TGTGCCAGCCAAGGCTACTCTGGGGCCAACGTCCTGACTTTC. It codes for CASQGYSGANVLTF.

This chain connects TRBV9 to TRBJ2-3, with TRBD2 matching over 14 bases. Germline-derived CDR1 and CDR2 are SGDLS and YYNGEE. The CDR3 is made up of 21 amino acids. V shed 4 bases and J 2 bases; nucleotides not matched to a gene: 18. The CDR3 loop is CASSPGTSGSGSRSHTDTQYF. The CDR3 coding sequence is TGTGCCAGCAGCCCGGGGACTAGCGGGAGTGGTTCCCGTTCACACACAGATACGCAGTATTTT.

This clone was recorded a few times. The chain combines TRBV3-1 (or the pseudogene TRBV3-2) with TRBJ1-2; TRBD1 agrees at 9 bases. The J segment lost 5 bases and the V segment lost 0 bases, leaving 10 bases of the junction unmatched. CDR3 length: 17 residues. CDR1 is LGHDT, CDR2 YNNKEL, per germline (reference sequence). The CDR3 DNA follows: TGTGCCAGCAGCCAAGAGGGCCCCCGGGACAGGGCTTATGGCTACACCTTC. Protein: CASSQEGPRDRAYGYTF.